This TCR beta chain was captured by sequencing in a study of vaccination effects on CD4 cells after COVID-19. Germline CDR1 is SGHRS and CDR2 is YFSETQ. The CDR3 runs to 12 residues. Between the trimmed V and J ends, which lost 5 bases and 7 bases, there was a span of 10 bases. Cells that had been cultured for approximately ten days were the source of isolated CD4+ T cells. This individual contracted SARS-CoV-2 between March and December 2020, as verified by PCR. Two-dose BNT162b2 or mRNA-1273 vaccination was given to participants. A note on this clone: Antigen specificity is unknown.

Generated by immunoSEQ multiplex PCR, the TCRdb table keeps only in-frame clones and is missing some. Of some 31,000 clones in the sample, roughly 75% were seen once. The TCR sequence derives from a human donor who had a prior SARS-CoV-2 infection. The sample in question was CD4+ T cells from PBMCs cultured without peptide, obtained after COVID-19 vaccination. This chain connects TRBV5-1 to TRBJ2-1; TRBD2 is a possible D gene (5 bases). CDR3 sequence: CASRDSSNEQFF. The CDR3 bases are TGCGCCAGCAGGGACTCATCTAATGAGCAGTTCTTC.